This is a list of T cell receptor beta chains from one sample in a study of long-term antiretroviral therapy in people with HIV. The method was immunoSEQ multiplex PCR; TCRdb's version includes in-frame clones alone and lacks a portion of them. The data hold some 29,000 clones, with around 78% observed a single time. The material was unsorted PBMCs, obtained 1.5 years before starting antiretroviral therapy. These receptors came from a young man with HIV. Both conserved end residues are part of each CDR3. D genes are given only for firm matches. Not every row has a clone size; where given, it reads once, few, many or a size class.

size	V	D	J	DNA	CDR3
NA	TRBV7-6	NA	TRBJ2-7	TGTGCCAGCAGCTTAGAACAGGGCACCTACGAGCAGTACTTC	CASSLEQGTYEQYF
NA	TRBV30	TRBD1	TRBJ2-2	TGTGCCTGGAGTGTAGTAGGCAGGGGGCGGACCGGGGAGCTGTTTTTT	CAWSVVGRGRTGELFF
NA	TRBV19	TRBD1	TRBJ2-7	TGTGCCAGTAGAAAGGGACAGGGCTACGAGCAGTACTTC	CASRKGQGYEQYF
few	TRBV28	NA	TRBJ2-7	TGTGCCAGCAGTTTAGACGTCAGGGGATACGAGCAGTACTTC	CASSLDVRGYEQYF
NA	TRBV10-3	NA	TRBJ2-3	TGTGCCATCAGTGGTAGGAGCACAGATACGCAGTATTTT	CAISGRSTDTQYF
few	TRBV5-4	TRBD1	TRBJ1-5	TGTGCCAGCAGTGTTCAGGGGGAGAATCGGCCCCAGCATTTT	CASSVQGENRPQHF
NA	TRBV9	NA	TRBJ1-1	TGTGCCAGCAGCCCTCCCCGTAGTCAGGGCCCTATACGGGCTTTCTTT	CASSPPRSQGPIRAFF
NA	TRBV30	TRBD1	TRBJ1-6	TGTGCCCAATCCTGGGGGACAGCTAATTCACCCCTCCACTTT	CAQSWGTANSPLHF
NA	TRBV7-2	TRBD1	TRBJ1-1	TGTGCCAGCAGCTTAGTGGTCGGACAGGGGGCTCGGGAAGCTTTCTTT	CASSLVVGQGAREAFF
NA	TRBV4-2	NA	TRBJ2-3	TGTGCCAGCAGCCAAGAGGTTAGGGCTATCGGTACGCAGTATTTT	CASSQEVRAIGTQYF
NA	TRBV10-3	TRBD2	TRBJ2-3	TGTGCCATCAGTGGTACTAGCGGACTCAGCACAGATACGCAGTATTTT	CAISGTSGLSTDTQYF
NA	TRBV30	NA	TRBJ2-5	TGTGCCTGGAGGATGGCAGGGCAGGAGACCCAGTACTTC	CAWRMAGQETQYF
NA	TRBV19	NA	TRBJ2-5	TGTGCCAGTAGTGCCTGGACAGCCAAAGAGACCCAGTACTTC	CASSAWTAKETQYF
NA	TRBV4-2	NA	TRBJ2-5	TGTGCCAGCAGCCAACCGCGGGCCGGGGCAGAGACCCAGTACTTC	CASSQPRAGAETQYF
NA	TRBV2	TRBD2	TRBJ2-1	TGTGCCAGCGGAATAGCGGGAGGGAATGAGCAGTTCTTC	CASGIAGGNEQFF
NA	TRBV10-3	NA	TRBJ2-1	TGTGCCATCAGTGGACTAGAGGGCAATGAGCAGTTCTTC	CAISGLEGNEQFF
NA	TRBV6-1	NA	TRBJ2-3	TGTGCCAGCAGTCTTTCCAGGGGTAGCACAGATACGCAGTATTTT	CASSLSRGSTDTQYF
NA	TRBV6-5	NA	TRBJ2-2	TGTGCCAGTGCAGGGGGGGAGCACACCGGGGAGCTGTTTTTT	CASAGGEHTGELFF
once	TRBV9	NA	TRBJ1-2	TGTGCCAGCAGCGTGCAGAACTATGGCTACACCTTC	CASSVQNYGYTF
NA	TRBV6-5	NA	TRBJ1-3	TGTGCCAGCAGTTACCAAAACACCATATATTTT	CASSYQNTIYF
NA	TRBV30	NA	TRBJ1-4	TGTGCCTGGAGTGGCCTCCCCGGGGGGTCCTCAAAACTGTTTTTT	CAWSGLPGGSSKLFF
NA	TRBV21-1	NA	TRBJ2-7	TGTGCCAGCAGCAAAGCGGACAGGGGGTACGAGCAGTACTTC	CASSKADRGYEQYF
NA	TRBV27	NA	TRBJ1-5	TGTGCCAGCAGCCCGGACCGCAATCAGCCCCAGCATTTT	CASSPDRNQPQHF
few	TRBV7-2	NA	TRBJ1-2	TGTGCCAGCAGCTTAGGGGGGGCACTGGCCGGCTACACCTTC	CASSLGGALAGYTF
NA	TRBV4-3	TRBD2	TRBJ2-7	TGCGCCAGCAGCCGGGGAGCACTAGCGGGGCGCTACGAGCAGTACTTC	CASSRGALAGRYEQYF
NA	TRBV4-3	TRBD1	TRBJ2-7	TGCGCCAGCAGCCAACGACAGGGTCTTGTCAACGAGCAGTACTTC	CASSQRQGLVNEQYF
NA	TRBV5-6	NA	TRBJ2-5	TGTGCCAGCAGCTTCTCCTGGATAGAGACCCAGTACTTC	CASSFSWIETQYF
NA	TRBV14	NA	TRBJ1-2	TGTGCCAGCAGCCCACGAGGCGGTGACAGTCATAACTATGGCTACACCTTC	CASSPRGGDSHNYGYTF
NA	TRBV12-5	TRBD1	TRBJ2-7	TGTGCTAGTGGTTTCGGACAGGGCTACGAGCAGTACTTC	CASGFGQGYEQYF
NA	TRBV7-8	NA	TRBJ1-4	TGTGCCAGCAGCTTAGAAGAATGGCCTAATGAAAAACTGTTTTTT	CASSLEEWPNEKLFF
once	TRBV7-9	NA	TRBJ1-1	TGTGCCAGCAGCCTCCGGGGTAGAGGCATTGAAGCTTTCTTT	CASSLRGRGIEAFF
few	TRBV7-2	NA	TRBJ1-4	TGTGCCAGCAGCTTAGTGGGGCGGATTAATGAAAAACTGTTTTTT	CASSLVGRINEKLFF
NA	TRBV4-3	NA	TRBJ1-5	TGCGCCAGCAGCCAAGGAGGGCGCGAACCGAATCAGCCCCAGCATTTT	CASSQGGREPNQPQHF
NA	TRBV27	NA	TRBJ2-2	TGTGCCAGCAGCCAGGGGAACACCGGGGAGCTGTTTTTT	CASSQGNTGELFF
NA	TRBV30	NA	TRBJ1-1	TGTGCCTGGAGCGCAACAACAGTGAACACTGAAGCTTTCTTT	CAWSATTVNTEAFF
NA	TRBV7-2	NA	TRBJ2-7	TGTGCCAGCAGCTTTAGTTACGAGCAGTACTTC	CASSFSYEQYF
NA	TRBV5-8	NA	TRBJ1-2	TGTGCCAGCAGCTTCACTACAGGAGGTTATGGCTACACCTTC	CASSFTTGGYGYTF
NA	TRBV7-3	NA	TRBJ2-1	TGTGCCAGCAGCTTAAAAGTCTACAATGAGCAGTTCTTC	CASSLKVYNEQFF
NA	TRBV9	NA	TRBJ1-4	TGTGCCAGCAGCGTAGGGTCCGGTGCAACTAATGAAAAACTGTTTTTT	CASSVGSGATNEKLFF
medium-sized	TRBV29-1	NA	TRBJ2-7	TGCAGCGCTGCCAGGACCCTCTCCTACGAGCAGTACTTC	CSAARTLSYEQYF
NA	TRBV4-1	NA	TRBJ2-7	TGCGCCAGCAGCCAAGCGGTGGGGGGAACCTACGAGCAGTACTTC	CASSQAVGGTYEQYF
medium-sized	TRBV9	TRBD2	TRBJ2-3	TGTGCCAGCAGCGAGAGCGGGGGGGCAGATACGCAGTATTTT	CASSESGGADTQYF
NA	TRBV2	NA	TRBJ1-5	TGTGCCAGCAGCGCTCCCCGTCAGCCCCAGCATTTT	CASSAPRQPQHF
few	TRBV11-2	NA	TRBJ2-7	TGTGCCAGCAGCCTAGGGGGGGCCAAGCAGTACTTC	CASSLGGAKQYF
NA	TRBV7-9	NA	TRBJ1-4	TGTGCCAGCAGCTCAACCTTGGGGGGAAATGAAAAACTGTTTTTT	CASSSTLGGNEKLFF
NA	TRBV19	NA	TRBJ1-1	TGTGCCAGTAGTATCGGCGGGGGCGCGGGCGCTGAAGCTTTCTTT	CASSIGGGAGAEAFF
NA	TRBV6-1	NA	TRBJ2-7	TGTGCCAGCAGCCAAGATTACGAGCAGTACTTC	CASSQDYEQYF
NA	TRBV7-2	NA	TRBJ1-5	TGTGCCAGCAGCTTTGAGCAGGGTAAGAGTCAGCCCCAGCATTTT	CASSFEQGKSQPQHF